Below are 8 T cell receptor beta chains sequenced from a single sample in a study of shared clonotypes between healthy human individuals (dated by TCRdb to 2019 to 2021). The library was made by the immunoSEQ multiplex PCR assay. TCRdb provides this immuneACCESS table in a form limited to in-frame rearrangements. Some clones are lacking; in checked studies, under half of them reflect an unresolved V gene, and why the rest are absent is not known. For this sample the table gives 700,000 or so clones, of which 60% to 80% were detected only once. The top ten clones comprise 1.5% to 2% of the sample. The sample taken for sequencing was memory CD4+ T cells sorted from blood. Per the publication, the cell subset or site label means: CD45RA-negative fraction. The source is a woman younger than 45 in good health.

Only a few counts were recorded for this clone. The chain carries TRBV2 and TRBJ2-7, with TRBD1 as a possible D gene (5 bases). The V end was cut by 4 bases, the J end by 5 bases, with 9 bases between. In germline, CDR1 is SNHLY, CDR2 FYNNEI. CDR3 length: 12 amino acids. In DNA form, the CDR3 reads TGTGCCAGCAGTGGGCAGGGCAACGAGCAGTACTTC. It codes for CASSGQGNEQYF.

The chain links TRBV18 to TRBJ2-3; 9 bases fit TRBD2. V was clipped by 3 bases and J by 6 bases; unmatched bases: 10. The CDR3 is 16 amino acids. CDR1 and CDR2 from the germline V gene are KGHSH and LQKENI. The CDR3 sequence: CASSPVIASGTDTQYF. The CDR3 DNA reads TGTGCCAGCTCACCTGTGATTGCTAGCGGGACGGATACGCAGTATTTT.

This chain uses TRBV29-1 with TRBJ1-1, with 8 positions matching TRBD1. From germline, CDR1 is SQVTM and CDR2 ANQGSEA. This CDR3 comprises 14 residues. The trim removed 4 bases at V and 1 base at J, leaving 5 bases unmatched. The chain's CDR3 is CSVGFGTGNTEAFF. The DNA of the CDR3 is TGCAGCGTTGGTTTTGGGACAGGGAACACTGAAGCTTTCTTT.

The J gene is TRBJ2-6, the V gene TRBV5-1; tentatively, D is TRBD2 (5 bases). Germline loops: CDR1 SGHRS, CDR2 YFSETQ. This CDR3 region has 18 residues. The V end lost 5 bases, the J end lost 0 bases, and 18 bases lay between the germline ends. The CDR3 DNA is TGCGCCAGCAGGGTAGAGGGCAGTTCCTTCTCTGGGGCCAACGTCCTGACTTTC. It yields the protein CASRVEGSSFSGANVLTF. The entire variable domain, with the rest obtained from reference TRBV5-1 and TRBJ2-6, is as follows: KAGVTQTPRYLIKTRGQQVTLSCSPISGHRSVSWYQQTPGQGLQFLFEYFSETQRNKGNFPGRFSGRQFSNSRSEMNVSTLELGDSALYLCASRVEGSSFSGANVLTFGAGSRLTVL.

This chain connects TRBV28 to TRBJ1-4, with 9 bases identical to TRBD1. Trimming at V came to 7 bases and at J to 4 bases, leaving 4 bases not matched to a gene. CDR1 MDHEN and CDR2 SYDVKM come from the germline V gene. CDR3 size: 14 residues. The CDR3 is CASTTDRGNEKLFF. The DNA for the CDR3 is TGTGCCAGCACTACGGACAGGGGTAATGAAAAACTGTTTTTT.

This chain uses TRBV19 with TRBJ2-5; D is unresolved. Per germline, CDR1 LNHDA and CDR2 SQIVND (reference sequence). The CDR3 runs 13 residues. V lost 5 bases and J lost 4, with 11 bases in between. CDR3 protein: CASSVGLGETQYF. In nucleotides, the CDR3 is TGTGCCAGTAGTGTCGGGTTGGGAGAGACCCAGTACTTC.

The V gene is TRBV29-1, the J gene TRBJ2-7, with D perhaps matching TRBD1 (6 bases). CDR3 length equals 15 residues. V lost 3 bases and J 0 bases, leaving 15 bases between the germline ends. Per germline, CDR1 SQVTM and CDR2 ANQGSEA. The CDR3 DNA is TGCAGCGTTGATCCAGGGGCTTCTAACTCCTACGAGCAGTACTTC. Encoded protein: CSVDPGASNSYEQYF.

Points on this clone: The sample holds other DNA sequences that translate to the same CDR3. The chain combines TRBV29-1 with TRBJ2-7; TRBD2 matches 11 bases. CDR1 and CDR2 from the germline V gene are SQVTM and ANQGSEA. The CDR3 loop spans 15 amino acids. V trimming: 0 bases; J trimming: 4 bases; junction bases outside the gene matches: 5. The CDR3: CSVEDGRLAGYEQYF. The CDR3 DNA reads TGCAGCGTTGAAGATGGGAGACTAGCGGGGTACGAGCAGTACTTC.